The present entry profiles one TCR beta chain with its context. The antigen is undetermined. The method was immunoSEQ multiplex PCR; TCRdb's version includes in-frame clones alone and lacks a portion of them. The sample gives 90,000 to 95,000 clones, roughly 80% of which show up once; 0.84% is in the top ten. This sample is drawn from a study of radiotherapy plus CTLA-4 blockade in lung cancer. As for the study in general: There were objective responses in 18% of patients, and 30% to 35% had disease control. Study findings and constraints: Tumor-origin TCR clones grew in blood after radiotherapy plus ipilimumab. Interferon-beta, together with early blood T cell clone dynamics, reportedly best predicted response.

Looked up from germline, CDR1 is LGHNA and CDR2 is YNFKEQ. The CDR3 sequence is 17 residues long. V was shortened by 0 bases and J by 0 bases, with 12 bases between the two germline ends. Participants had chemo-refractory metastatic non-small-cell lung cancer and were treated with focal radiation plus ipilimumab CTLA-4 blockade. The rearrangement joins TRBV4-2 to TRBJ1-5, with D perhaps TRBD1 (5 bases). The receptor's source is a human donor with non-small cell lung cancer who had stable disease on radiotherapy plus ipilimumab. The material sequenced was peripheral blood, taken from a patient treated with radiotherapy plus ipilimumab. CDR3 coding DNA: TGTGCCAGCAGCCAAGAGACCCAGGGAAATAGCAATCAGCCCCAGCATTTT. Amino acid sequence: CASSQETQGNSNQPQHF.